This T cell receptor beta chain was captured by sequencing in a study of blood T cell repertoires in COVID-19. Study details: Donors in the United States, Italy and Spain gave samples during acute or convalescent COVID-19. PBMCs, B-cell-depleted T cells, or T cells were the source of the cDNA or gDNA that made up the material.

Profiling relied on immunoSEQ multiplex PCR, and the TCRdb table lists in-frame clones only, not all of them. This table holds 35,000 to 40,000 clones, 70% to 90% found once. The CDR3 has 16 residues. V shed 6 bases, J shed 4 bases, and the junction held 12 bases outside the gene matches. Germline V CDR1 and CDR2: KGHSH, LQKENI. The specimen was peripheral blood. This clonotype was sampled from a man between 60 and 75 years old with active COVID-19. The gene calls are TRBV18 and TRBJ2-3; 8 nucleotides match TRBD2. CDR3 region: CASSPKAGGGADTQYF. The CDR3, as DNA: TGTGCCAGCTCCCCAAAGGCCGGGGGGGGCGCAGATACGCAGTATTTT.